This TCR beta chain was found in a study of blood T cell repertoires in COVID-19. For the study at large: Specimens from acute and convalescent COVID-19 originated in the United States, Italy and Spain. Sources were T cells, B-cell-depleted T cells, or PBMCs; the material itself was cDNA or gDNA.

Per the original data handling: Estimation of nucleated cell counts relied on the amplification of reference gene primers. Method: immunoSEQ multiplex PCR; TCRdb's copy keeps in-frame clones and lacks some. For V, J and clone size, that table is used; D and trimming come from the DNA. The sample records about 98,000 clones, approximately 88% being singletons. Looked up from germline, CDR1 is KGHSH and CDR2 is LQKENI. The V segment lost 3 bases and the J segment 8 bases; nucleotides outside the gene matches: 2. The CDR3 consists of 13 residues. Sequences were obtained from peripheral blood. The clonotype was recovered from a human donor in a cohort sampled during active COVID-19. The rearrangement links TRBV18 to TRBJ2-1; 9 bases are shared with TRBD1. The CDR3 coding sequence is TGTGCCAGCTCACCGGGACAGGGTGATGAGCAGTTCTTC. Translated: CASSPGQGDEQFF.